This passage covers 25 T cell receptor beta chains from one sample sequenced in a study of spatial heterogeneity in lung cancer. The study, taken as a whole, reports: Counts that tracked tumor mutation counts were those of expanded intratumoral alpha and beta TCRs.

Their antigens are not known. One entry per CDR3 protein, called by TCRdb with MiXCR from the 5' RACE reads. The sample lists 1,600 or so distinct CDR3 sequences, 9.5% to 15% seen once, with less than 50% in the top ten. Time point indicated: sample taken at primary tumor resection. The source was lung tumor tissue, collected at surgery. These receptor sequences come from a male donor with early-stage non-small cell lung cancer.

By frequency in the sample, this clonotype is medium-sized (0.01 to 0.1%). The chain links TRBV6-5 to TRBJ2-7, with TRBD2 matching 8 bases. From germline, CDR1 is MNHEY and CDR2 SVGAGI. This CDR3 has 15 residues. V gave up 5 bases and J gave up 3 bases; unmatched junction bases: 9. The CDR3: CASSIFSGIGYEQYF. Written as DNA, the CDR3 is TGTGCCAGCAGTATATTTAGCGGGATTGGCTACGAGCAGTACTTC.

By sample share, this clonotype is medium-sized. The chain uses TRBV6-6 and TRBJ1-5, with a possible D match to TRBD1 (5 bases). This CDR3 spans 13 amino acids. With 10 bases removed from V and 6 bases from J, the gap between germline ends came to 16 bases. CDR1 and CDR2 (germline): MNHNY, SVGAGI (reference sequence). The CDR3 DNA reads TGTGCCATTTCTTCGGGGGGGAGTCAGCCCCAGCATTTT. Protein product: CAISSGGSQPQHF.

CDR3 nucleotide sequence: TGTGCCAGCAGCTTCTCAGGGGGTGAAAAACTGTTTTTT. Translated: CASSFSGGEKLFF. The chain links TRBV7-2 to TRBJ1-4, with 7 positions matching TRBD1. The trim removed 3 bases at V and 7 bases at J, leaving 2 bases unmatched. This CDR3 contains 13 residues. Germline CDR1 SGHTA, CDR2 FQGNSA.

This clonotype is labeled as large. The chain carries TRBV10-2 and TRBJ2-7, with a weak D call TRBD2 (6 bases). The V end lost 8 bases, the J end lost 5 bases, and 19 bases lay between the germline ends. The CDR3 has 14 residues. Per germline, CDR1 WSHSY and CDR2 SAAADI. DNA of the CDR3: TGCGCCAGCCGGCCCGGGGACTGGGGAAACGAGCAGTACTTC. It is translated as CASRPGDWGNEQYF.

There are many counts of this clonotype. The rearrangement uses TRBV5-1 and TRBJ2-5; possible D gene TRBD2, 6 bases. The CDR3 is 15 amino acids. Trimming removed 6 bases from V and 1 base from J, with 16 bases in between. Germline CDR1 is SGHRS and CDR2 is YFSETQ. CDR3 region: CASNAGRRSQETQYF. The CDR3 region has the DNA TGCGCCAGCAACGCGGGGAGGAGAAGCCAAGAGACCCAGTACTTC.

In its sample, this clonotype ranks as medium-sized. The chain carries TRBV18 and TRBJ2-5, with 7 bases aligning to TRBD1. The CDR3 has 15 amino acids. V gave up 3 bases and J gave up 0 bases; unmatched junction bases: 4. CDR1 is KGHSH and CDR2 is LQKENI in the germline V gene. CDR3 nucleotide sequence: TGTGCCAGCTCACCGGGACAGAGGTACCAAGAGACCCAGTACTTC. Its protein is CASSPGQRYQETQYF.

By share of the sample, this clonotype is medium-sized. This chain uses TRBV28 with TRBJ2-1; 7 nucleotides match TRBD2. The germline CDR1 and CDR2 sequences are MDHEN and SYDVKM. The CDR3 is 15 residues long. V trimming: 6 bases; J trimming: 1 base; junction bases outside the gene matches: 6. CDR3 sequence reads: CASRGAGTSYNEQFF. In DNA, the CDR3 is TGTGCCAGCAGGGGAGCGGGGACTTCCTACAATGAGCAGTTCTTC.

Here the CDR3 DNA reads TGCGCCAGCAGTCAGCTAGCGGGAGACACAGATACGCAGTATTTT. Its protein is CASSQLAGDTDTQYF. This sequence joins TRBV5-1 and TRBJ2-3, with TRBD2 identical over 10 bases. Germline CDR1 SGHRS, CDR2 YFSETQ. V was clipped by 5 bases and J by 2 bases; unmatched bases: 5. The CDR3 has 15 residues.

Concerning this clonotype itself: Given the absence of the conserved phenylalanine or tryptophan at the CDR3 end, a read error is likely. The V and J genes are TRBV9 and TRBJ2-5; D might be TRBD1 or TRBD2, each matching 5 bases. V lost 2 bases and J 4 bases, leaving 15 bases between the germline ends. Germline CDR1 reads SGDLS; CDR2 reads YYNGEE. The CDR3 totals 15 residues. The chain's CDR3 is CASSVGDPLGETQYY. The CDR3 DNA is TGTGCCAGCAGCGTTGGGGACCCACTTGGAGAGACCCAGTACTAC.

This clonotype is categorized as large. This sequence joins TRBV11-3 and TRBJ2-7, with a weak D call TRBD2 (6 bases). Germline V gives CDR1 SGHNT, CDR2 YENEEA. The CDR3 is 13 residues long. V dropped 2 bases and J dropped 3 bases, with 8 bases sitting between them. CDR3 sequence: CASSLRRDYEQYF. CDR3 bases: TGTGCCAGCAGCTTAAGGAGGGACTACGAGCAGTACTTC. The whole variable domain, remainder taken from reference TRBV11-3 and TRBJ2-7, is EAGVVQSPRYKIIEKKQPVAFWCNPISGHNTLYWYLQNLGQGPELLIRYENEEAVDDSQLPKDRFSAERLKGVDSTLKIQPAELGDSAVYLCASSLRRDYEQYFGPGTRLTVT.

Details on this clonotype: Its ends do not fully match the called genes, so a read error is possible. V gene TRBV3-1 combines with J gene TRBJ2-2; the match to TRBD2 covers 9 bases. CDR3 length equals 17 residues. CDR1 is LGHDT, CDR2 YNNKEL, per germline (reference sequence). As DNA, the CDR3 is TGTGCCAGCAGCCGATCCTTAGCGGGAGAGCGGACCGGGGAGCTGCTTTTT. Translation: CASSRSLAGERTGELLF. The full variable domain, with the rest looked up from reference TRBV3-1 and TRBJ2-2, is DTAVSQTPKYLVTQMGNDKSIKCEQNLGHDTMYWYKQDSKKFLKIMFSYNNKELIINETVPNRFSPKSPDKAHLNLHINSLELGDSAVYFCASSRSLAGERTGELLFGEGSRLTVL.

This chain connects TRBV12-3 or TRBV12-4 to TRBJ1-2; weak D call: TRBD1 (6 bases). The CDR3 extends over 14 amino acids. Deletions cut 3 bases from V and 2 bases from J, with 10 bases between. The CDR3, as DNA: TGTGCCAGCAGTTTGCGGGGGGCGAACTATGGCTACACCTTC. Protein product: CASSLRGANYGYTF.

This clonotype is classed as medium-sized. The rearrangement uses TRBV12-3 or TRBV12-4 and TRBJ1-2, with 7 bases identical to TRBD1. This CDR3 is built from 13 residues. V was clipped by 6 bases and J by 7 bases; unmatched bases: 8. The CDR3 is CASRTGQSSGYTF. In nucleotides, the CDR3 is TGTGCCAGCAGGACAGGGCAGTCTAGTGGCTACACCTTC.

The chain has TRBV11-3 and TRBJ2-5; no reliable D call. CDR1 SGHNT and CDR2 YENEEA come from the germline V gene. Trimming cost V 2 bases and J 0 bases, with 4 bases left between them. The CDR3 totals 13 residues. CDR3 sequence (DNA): TGTGCCAGCAGCTTAACAGACCAAGAGACCCAGTACTTC. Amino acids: CASSLTDQETQYF. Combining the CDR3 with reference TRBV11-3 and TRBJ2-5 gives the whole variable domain EAGVVQSPRYKIIEKKQPVAFWCNPISGHNTLYWYLQNLGQGPELLIRYENEEAVDDSQLPKDRFSAERLKGVDSTLKIQPAELGDSAVYLCASSLTDQETQYFGPGTRLLVL.

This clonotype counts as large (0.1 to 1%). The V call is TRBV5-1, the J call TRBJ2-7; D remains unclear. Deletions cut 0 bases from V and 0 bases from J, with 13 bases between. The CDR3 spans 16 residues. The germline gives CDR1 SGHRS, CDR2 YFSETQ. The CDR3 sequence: CASSLGSGASSYEQYF. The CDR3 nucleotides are TGCGCCAGCAGCTTGGGATCAGGCGCGAGCTCCTACGAGCAGTACTTC.

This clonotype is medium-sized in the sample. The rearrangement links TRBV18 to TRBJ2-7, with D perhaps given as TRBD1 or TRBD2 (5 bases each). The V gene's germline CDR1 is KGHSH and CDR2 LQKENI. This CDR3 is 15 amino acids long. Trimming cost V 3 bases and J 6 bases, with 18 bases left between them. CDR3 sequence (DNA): TGTGCCAGCTCACCTCCCGGGACGGGGCCCGCCGAGCAGTACTTC. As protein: CASSPPGTGPAEQYF.

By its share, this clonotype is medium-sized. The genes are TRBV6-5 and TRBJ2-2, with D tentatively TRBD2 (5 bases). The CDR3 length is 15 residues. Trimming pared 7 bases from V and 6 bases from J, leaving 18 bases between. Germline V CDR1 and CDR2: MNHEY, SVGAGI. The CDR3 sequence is CASTSGYPGAGELFF. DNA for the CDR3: TGTGCCAGCACCTCGGGGTACCCCGGAGCCGGGGAGCTGTTTTTT.

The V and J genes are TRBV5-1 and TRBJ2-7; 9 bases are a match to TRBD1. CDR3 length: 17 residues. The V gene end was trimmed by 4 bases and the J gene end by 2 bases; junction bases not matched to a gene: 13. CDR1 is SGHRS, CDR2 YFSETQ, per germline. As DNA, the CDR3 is TGCGCCAGCAGCCGCACCCCCGGGACAGGGATTCCCTACGAGCAGTACTTC. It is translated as CASSRTPGTGIPYEQYF.

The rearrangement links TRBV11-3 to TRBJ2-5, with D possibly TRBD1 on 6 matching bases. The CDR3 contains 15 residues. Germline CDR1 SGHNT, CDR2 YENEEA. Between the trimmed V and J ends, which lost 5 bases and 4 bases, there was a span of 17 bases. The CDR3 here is CASSTGQTLIETQYF. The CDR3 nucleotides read TGTGCCAGCAGCACCGGACAGACCCTAATAGAGACCCAGTACTTC.

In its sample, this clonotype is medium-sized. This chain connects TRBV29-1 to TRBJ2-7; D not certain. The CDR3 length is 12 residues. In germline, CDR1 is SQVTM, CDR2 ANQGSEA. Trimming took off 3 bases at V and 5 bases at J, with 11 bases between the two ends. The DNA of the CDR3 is TGCAGCGTTGAGGTAAGGGCGGACGAGCAGTACTTC. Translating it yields CSVEVRADEQYF.

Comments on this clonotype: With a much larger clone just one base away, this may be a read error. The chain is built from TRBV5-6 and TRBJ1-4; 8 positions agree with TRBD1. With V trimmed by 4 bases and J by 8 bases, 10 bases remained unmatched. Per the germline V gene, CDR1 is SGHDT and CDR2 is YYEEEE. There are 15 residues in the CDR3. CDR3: CASSMGTGRGEKLFF. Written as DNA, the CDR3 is TGTGCCAGCAGCATGGGGACAGGCCGCGGCGAAAAACTGTTTTTT. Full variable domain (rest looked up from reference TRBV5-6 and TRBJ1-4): DAGVTQSPTHLIKTRGQQVTLRCSPKSGHDTVSWYQQALGQGPQFIFQYYEEEERQRGNFPDRFSGHQFPNYSSELNVNALLLGDSALYLCASSMGTGRGEKLFFGSGTQLSVL.

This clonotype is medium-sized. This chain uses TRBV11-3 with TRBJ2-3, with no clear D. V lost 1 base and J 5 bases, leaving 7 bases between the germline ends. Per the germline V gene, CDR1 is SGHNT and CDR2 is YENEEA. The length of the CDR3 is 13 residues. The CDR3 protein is CASSLALQDTQYF. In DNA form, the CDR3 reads TGTGCCAGCAGCTTAGCCTTACAAGATACGCAGTATTTT.

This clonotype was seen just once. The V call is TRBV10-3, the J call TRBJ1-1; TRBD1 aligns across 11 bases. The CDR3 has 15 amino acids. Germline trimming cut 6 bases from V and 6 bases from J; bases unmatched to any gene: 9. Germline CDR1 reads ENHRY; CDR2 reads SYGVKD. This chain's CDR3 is CAIRPPDRGLAEAFF. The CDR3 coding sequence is TGTGCCATCAGACCTCCGGACAGGGGGCTTGCTGAAGCTTTCTTT.

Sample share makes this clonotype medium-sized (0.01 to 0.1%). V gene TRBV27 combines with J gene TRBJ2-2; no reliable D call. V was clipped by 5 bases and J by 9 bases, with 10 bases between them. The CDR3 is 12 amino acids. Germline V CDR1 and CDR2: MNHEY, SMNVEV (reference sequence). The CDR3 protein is CASSPPTRELFF. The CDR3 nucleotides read TGTGCCAGCAGTCCCCCGACTCGGGAGCTGTTTTTT.

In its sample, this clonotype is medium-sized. CDR3: CSASSGRALTGELFF. CDR3 nucleotide sequence: TGCAGTGCATCCAGCGGGAGGGCCCTCACCGGGGAGCTGTTTTTT. V usage is TRBV20-1 and J usage is TRBJ2-2, with 10 bases aligning to TRBD2. The length of the CDR3 is 15 residues. J was trimmed by 4 bases and V by 6 bases; bases with no gene match: 8. The germline gives CDR1 DFQATT, CDR2 SNEGSKA (reference sequence).